The sample holds many counts of the clone carrying this T cell receptor (beta chain). Its cognate antigen is unknown. Via MiXCR, TCRdb re-called the reads, giving one row per CDR3 protein. The sample holds some 300,000 distinct CDR3 sequences, roughly a sixth seen once. The CDR3 consists of 17 residues. Per the germline V gene, CDR1 is MDHEN and CDR2 is SYDVKM. The germline V and J ends were trimmed by 6 bases and 0 bases, with 15 bases remaining between them. The data were obtained in a study of T cell repertoires in cytomegalovirus infection. Across the study: In public TCR beta signatures, there were indications of both CMV infection and matching HLA type.

Broader study findings: Across the ex vivo response, the dominant clonotypes were HLA-C-restricted CMV-specific TCR beta clonotypes.

The rearrangement links TRBV28 to TRBJ2-6; maybe TRBD2 (6 bases). The sample was PBMCs. The receptor's source is a human donor in good health (CMV status not recorded). Some clones in this sample may be carry-over from other donors' samples. The CDR3 DNA follows: TGTGCCAGCAGACCTAAGCGGGTTAACTCTGGGGCCAACGTCCTGACTTTC. Its protein is CASRPKRVNSGANVLTF.